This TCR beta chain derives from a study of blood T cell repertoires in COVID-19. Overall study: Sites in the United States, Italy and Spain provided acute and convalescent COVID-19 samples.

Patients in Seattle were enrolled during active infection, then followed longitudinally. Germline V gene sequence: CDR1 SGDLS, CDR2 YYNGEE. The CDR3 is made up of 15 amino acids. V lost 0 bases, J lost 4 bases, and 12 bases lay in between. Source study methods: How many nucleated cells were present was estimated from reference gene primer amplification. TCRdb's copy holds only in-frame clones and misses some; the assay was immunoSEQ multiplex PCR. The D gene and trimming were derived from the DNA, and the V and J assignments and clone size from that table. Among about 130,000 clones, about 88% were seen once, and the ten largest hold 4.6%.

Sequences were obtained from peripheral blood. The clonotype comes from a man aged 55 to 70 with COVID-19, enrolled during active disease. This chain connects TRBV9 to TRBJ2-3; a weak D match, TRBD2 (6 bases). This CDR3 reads CASSVEGGQADTQYF. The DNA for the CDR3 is TGTGCCAGCAGCGTAGAAGGAGGGCAGGCAGATACGCAGTATTTT.